This T cell receptor beta chain emerged from a study of T cells after yellow fever vaccination. At least ten counts were recorded for this clonotype. Antigen unknown. A universal primer site and UMIs were added as TCR cDNA was made by 5'RACE template switching. TCRdb re-called the 5' RACE reads with MiXCR, one entry per CDR3 protein. The sample holds some 240,000 distinct CDR3 sequences; about 5.2% are singletons and the top ten take less than 3.5%. Study-wide results and limits: CD4 and CD8 compartments shared a small share of clonotypes. Peak timing came faster in the weaker secondary response, day 5 versus 15.

Per germline, CDR1 MNHEY and CDR2 SVGEGT. Trimming at V came to 5 bases and at J to 4 bases, leaving 7 bases not matched to a gene. The CDR3 consists of 15 residues. This receptor was obtained from a man aged 18 to 35 who received the YFV17D yellow fever vaccine. Material: CD4+ T cells sorted from PBMCs, obtained on the day of the yellow fever booster vaccination. The chain recombines TRBV6-2 or TRBV6-3 with TRBJ2-2; 7 bases are a match to TRBD1. The chain's CDR3 is CASSGKQGLTGELFF. The CDR3 DNA reads TGTGCCAGCAGTGGGAAACAGGGGCTCACCGGGGAGCTGTTTTTT.